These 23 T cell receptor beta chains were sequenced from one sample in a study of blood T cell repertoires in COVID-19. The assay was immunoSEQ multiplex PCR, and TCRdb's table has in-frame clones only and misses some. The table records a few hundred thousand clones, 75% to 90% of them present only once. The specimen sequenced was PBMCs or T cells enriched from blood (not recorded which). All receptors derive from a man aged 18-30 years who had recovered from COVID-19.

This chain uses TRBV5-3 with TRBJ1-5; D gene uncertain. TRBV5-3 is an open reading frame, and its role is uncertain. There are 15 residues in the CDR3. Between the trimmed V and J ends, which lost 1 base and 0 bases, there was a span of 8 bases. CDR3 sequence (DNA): TGTGCCAGAAGCTTGACTGCTTATAGCAATCAGCCCCAGCATTTT. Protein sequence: CARSLTAYSNQPQHF.

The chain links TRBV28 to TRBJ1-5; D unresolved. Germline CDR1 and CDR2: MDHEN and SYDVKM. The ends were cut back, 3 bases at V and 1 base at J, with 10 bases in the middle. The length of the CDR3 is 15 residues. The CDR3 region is CASSLAGRSNQPQHF. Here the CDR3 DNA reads TGTGCCAGCAGTTTGGCGGGGAGAAGCAATCAGCCCCAGCATTTT.

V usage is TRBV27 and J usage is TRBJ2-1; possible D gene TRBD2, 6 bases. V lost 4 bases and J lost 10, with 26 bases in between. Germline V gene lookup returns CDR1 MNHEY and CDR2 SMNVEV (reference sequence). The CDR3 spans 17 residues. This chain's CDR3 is CASSWGREGTHAQEQFF. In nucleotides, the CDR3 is TGTGCCAGCAGTTGGGGTCGGGAAGGGACTCATGCCCAGGAGCAGTTCTTC.

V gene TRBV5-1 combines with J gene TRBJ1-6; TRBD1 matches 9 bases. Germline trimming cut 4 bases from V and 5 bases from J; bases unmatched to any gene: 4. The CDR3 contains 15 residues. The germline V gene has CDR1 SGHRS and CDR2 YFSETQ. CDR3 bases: TGCGCCAGCAGCAGGGACAGGGAAAATAATTCACCCCTCCACTTT. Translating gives CASSRDRENNSPLHF.

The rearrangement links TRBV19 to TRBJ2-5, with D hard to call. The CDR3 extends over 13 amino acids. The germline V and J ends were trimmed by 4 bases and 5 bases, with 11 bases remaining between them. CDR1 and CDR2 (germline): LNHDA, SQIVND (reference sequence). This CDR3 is CASSSQKQETQYF. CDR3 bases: TGTGCCAGTAGTAGCCAGAAACAGGAGACCCAGTACTTC.

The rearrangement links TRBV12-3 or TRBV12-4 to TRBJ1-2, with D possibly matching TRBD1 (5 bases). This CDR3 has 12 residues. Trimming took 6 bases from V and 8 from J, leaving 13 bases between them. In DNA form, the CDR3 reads TGTGCCAGCAGCCCTCCAGGGCGAGGCTACACCTTC. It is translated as CASSPPGRGYTF.

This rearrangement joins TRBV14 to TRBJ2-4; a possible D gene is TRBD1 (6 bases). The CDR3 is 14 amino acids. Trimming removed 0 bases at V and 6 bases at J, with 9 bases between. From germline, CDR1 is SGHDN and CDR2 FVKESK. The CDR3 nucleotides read TGTGCCAGCAGCCAAGACGTCAGGGGAAACATTCAGTACTTC. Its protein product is CASSQDVRGNIQYF. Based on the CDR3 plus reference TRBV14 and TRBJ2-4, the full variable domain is EAGVTQFPSHSVIEKGQTVTLRCDPISGHDNLYWYRRVMGKEIKFLLHFVKESKQDESGMPNNRFLAERTGGTYSTLKVQPAELEDSGVYFCASSQDVRGNIQYFGAGTRLSVL.

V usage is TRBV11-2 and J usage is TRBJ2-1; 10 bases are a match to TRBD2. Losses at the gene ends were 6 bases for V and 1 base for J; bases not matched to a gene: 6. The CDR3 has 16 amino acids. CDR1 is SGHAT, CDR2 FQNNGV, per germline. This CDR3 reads CASRPLAGRSYNEQFF. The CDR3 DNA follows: TGTGCCAGCAGACCACTAGCGGGACGATCCTACAATGAGCAGTTCTTC.

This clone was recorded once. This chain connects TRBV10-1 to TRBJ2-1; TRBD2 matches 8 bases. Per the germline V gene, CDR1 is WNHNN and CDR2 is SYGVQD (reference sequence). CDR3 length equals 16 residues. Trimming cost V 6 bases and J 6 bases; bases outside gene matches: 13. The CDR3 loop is CASSRSSGETVNEQFF. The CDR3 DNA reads TGCGCCAGCAGCCGGAGTAGCGGGGAGACAGTCAATGAGCAGTTCTTC.

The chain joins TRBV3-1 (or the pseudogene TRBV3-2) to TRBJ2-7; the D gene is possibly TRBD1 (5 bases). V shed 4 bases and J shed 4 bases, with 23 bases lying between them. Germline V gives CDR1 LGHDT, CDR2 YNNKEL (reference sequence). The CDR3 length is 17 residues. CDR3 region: CASSPSRWGPLLYEQYF. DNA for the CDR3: TGTGCCAGCAGCCCATCCCGATGGGGCCCCCTATTGTACGAGCAGTACTTC.

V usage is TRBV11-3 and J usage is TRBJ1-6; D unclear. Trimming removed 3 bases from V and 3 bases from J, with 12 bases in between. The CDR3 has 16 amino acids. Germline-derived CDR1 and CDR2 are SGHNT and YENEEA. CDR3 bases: TGTGCCAGCAGCTTGGCCGGGAGAATCTATAATTCACCCCTCCACTTT. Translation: CASSLAGRIYNSPLHF.

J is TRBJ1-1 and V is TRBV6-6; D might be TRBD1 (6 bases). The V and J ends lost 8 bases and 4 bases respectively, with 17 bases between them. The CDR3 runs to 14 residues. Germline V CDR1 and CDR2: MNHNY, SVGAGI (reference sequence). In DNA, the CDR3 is TGTGCCAGCGCCCGGGACATAGTTGGCACTGAAGCTTTCTTT. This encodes CASARDIVGTEAFF.

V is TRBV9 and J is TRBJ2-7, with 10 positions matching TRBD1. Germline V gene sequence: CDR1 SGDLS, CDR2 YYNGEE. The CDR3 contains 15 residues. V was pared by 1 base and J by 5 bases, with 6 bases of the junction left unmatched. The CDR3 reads CASSVSPGTGDEQYF. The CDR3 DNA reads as TGTGCCAGCAGCGTATCACCTGGGACAGGGGACGAGCAGTACTTC.

The CDR3 loop reads CASSFEGSAEAFF. Written as DNA, the CDR3 is TGCGCCAGCAGCTTCGAAGGGAGCGCTGAAGCTTTCTTT. The V gene is TRBV5-1, the J gene TRBJ1-1; D is undetermined. This CDR3 has 13 residues. The V end was cut by 2 bases, the J end by 6 bases, with 11 bases between. Germline CDR1 reads SGHRS; CDR2 reads YFSETQ.

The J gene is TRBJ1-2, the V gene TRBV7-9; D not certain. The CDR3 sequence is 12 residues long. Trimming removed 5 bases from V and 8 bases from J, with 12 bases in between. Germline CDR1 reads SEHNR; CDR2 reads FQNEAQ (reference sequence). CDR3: CASSRPGGGYTF. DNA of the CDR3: TGTGCCAGCAGCCGCCCAGGAGGCGGCTACACCTTC.

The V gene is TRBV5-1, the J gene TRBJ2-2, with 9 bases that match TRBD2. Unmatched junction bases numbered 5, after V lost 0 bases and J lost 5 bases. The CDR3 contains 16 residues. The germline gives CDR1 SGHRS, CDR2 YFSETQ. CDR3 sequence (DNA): TGCGCCAGCAGCTTGGCCGGGACTAGCACTACCGGGGAGCTGTTTTTT. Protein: CASSLAGTSTTGELFF.

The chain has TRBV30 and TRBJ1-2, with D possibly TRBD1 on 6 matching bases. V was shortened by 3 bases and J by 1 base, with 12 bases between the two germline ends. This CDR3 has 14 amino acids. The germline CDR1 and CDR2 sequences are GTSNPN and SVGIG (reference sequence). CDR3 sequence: CAWRADRVNYGYTF. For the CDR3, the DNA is TGTGCCTGGAGAGCGGACAGAGTTAACTATGGCTACACCTTC.

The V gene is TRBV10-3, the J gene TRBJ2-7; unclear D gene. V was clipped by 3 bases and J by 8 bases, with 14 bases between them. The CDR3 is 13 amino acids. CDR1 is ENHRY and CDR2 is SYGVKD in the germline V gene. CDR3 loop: CAISDVYSMQQYF. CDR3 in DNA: TGTGCCATCAGTGATGTTTACAGTATGCAGCAGTACTTC.

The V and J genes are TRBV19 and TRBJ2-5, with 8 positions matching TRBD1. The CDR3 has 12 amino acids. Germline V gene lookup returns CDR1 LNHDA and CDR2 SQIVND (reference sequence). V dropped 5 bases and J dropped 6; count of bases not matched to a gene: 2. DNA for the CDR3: TGTGCCAGTAGTCAGGGGGCCAAGACCCAGTACTTC. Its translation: CASSQGAKTQYF.

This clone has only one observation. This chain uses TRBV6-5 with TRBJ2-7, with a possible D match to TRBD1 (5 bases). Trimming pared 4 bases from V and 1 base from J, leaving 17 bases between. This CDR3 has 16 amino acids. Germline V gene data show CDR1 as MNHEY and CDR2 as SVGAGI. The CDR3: CASSSTPVGRSYEQYF. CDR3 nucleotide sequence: TGTGCCAGCAGTTCCACGCCCGTGGGGCGTTCCTACGAGCAGTACTTC.

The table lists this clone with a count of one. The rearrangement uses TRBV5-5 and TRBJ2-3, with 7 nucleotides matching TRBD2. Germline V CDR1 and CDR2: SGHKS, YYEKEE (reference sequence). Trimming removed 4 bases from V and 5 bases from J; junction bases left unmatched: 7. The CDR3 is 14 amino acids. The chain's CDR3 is CASSPGGGRDTQYF. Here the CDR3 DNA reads TGTGCCAGCAGCCCTGGGGGGGGACGAGATACGCAGTATTTT.

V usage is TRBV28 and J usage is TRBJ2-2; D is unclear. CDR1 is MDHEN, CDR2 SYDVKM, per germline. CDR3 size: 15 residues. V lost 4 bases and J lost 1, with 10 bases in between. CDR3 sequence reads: CASSSPSRNTGELFF. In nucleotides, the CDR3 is TGTGCCAGCAGTTCGCCGTCGAGGAACACCGGGGAGCTGTTTTTT.

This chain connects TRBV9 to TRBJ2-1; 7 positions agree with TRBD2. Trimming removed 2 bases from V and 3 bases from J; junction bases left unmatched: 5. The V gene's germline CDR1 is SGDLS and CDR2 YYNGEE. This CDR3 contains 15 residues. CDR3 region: CASSVTSVLYNEQFF. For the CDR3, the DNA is TGTGCCAGCAGCGTCACTAGCGTTCTCTACAATGAGCAGTTCTTC.